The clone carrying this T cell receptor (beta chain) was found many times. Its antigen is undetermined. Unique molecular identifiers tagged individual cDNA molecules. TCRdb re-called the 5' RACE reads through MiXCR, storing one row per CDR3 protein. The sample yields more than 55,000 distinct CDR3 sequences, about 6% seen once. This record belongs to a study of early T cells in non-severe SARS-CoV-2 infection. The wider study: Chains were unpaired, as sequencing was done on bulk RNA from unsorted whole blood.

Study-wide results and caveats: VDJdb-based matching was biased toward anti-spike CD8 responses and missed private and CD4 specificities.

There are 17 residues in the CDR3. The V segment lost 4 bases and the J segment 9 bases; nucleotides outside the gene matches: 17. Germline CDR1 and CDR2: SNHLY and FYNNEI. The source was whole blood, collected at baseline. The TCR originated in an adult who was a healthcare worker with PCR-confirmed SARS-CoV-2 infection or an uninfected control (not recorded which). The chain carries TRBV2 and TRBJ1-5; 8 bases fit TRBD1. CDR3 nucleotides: TGTGCCAGCAGTGCTGACAGGGGCCTCAGGGTTGATCGGCCCCAGCATTTT. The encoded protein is CASSADRGLRVDRPQHF.